Each of the 13 T cell receptor beta chains below was sequenced from the same sample in a study of blood T cell repertoires in COVID-19. Produced via immunoSEQ multiplex PCR; TCRdb's table is partial and in-frame only. The sample consists of about 120,000 clones, 65% to 85% of them appearing once. The specimen sequenced was peripheral blood. These receptors came from a man older than 75 with active or convalescent COVID-19.

The chain has TRBV18 and TRBJ1-2, with D unclear. The CDR3 contains 16 residues. The germline CDR1 and CDR2 sequences are KGHSH and LQKENI. Trimming took off 2 bases at V and 4 bases at J, with 17 bases between the two ends. The DNA of the CDR3 is TGTGCCAGCTCACCAAAGGACTCTTCCGGCAGCTATGGCTACACCTTC. Translated: CASSPKDSSGSYGYTF.

The CDR3 DNA follows: TGTGCCAGCAGCAAGGACAGGGGTTATGGCTACACCTTC. Protein product: CASSKDRGYGYTF. The J gene is TRBJ1-2, the V gene TRBV5-6; 9 positions agree with TRBD1. The germline V gene has CDR1 SGHDT and CDR2 YYEEEE. The J segment lost 5 bases and the V segment lost 4 bases, leaving 3 bases of the junction unmatched. The CDR3 is made up of 13 amino acids.

The count of this clone is one. The chain combines TRBV19 with TRBJ1-5; D might be TRBD1 (6 bases). The V and J ends lost 3 bases and 2 bases respectively, with 11 bases between them. This CDR3 has 15 amino acids. Per germline, CDR1 LNHDA and CDR2 SQIVND (reference sequence). The CDR3 nucleotides are TGTGCCAGTAGTATGAGACAGGCTGGCAATCAGCCCCAGCATTTT. This translates into CASSMRQAGNQPQHF.

This clone came up once. This rearrangement joins TRBV7-2 to TRBJ1-3, with a tentative D call TRBD1 (5 bases). Trimming took 5 bases from V and 0 from J, leaving 8 bases between them. From germline, CDR1 is SGHTA and CDR2 FQGNSA. The CDR3 contains 14 residues. CDR3 sequence (DNA): TGTGCCAGCAGCGGAACAGGCTCTGGAAACACCATATATTTT. Amino acid sequence: CASSGTGSGNTIYF.

CDR3 residues: CASSQGANGYTF. CDR3 DNA sequence: TGTGCCAGCAGCCAGGGGGCGAATGGCTACACCTTC. V is TRBV3-1 (or the pseudogene TRBV3-2) and J is TRBJ1-2; maybe TRBD1 (6 bases). From germline, CDR1 is LGHDT and CDR2 YNNKEL (reference sequence). Deletions cut 3 bases from V and 6 bases from J, with 8 bases between. This CDR3 has 12 amino acids.

V gene TRBV18 combines with J gene TRBJ1-2, with D hard to call. The germline V gene has CDR1 KGHSH and CDR2 LQKENI. The CDR3 runs 12 residues. With 6 bases removed from V and 0 bases from J, the gap between germline ends came to 5 bases. CDR3 bases: TGTGCCAGCTCGACAACTAACTATGGCTACACCTTC. It codes for CASSTTNYGYTF.

The V and J genes are TRBV5-1 and TRBJ1-2; TRBD1 is a possible D gene (5 bases). CDR3 size: 12 residues. In germline, CDR1 is SGHRS, CDR2 YFSETQ. The V gene lost 3 bases and the J gene lost 5 bases, with 8 bases spanning the gap. The chain's CDR3 is CASSSDTYGYTF. The CDR3 DNA sequence: TGCGCCAGCAGCTCGGACACGTATGGCTACACCTTC.

This chain links TRBV27 with TRBJ1-2, with TRBD1 matching over 7 bases. CDR1 and CDR2 from the germline V gene are MNHEY and SMNVEV (reference sequence). V lost 6 bases to trimming and J lost 7 bases; unmatched junction nucleotides: 8. The CDR3 is 13 residues long. CDR3 region: CASSTDRVGGYTF. As DNA, the CDR3 is TGTGCCAGCAGCACTGACAGGGTAGGTGGCTACACCTTC.

CDR3 protein: CASGVDRMETQYF. The CDR3 nucleotides are TGTGCCAGCGGAGTAGACAGAATGGAGACCCAGTACTTC. This chain connects TRBV2 to TRBJ2-5; tentative D call: TRBD1 (5 bases). The CDR3 loop spans 13 amino acids. Per the germline V gene, CDR1 is SNHLY and CDR2 is FYNNEI. Between the trimmed V and J ends, which lost 8 bases and 5 bases, there was a span of 15 bases. The full variable domain, completed using reference TRBV2 and TRBJ2-5, is EPEVTQTPSHQVTQMGQEVILRCVPISNHLYFYWYRQILGQKVEFLVSFYNNEISEKSEIFDDQFSVERPDGSNFTLKIRSTKLEDSAMYFCASGVDRMETQYFGPGTRLLVL.

The rearrangement uses TRBV7-6 and TRBJ2-3, with D hard to call. With 4 bases removed from V and 2 bases from J, the gap between germline ends came to 7 bases. Germline values: CDR1 SGHVS, CDR2 FNYEAQ. The CDR3 has 13 residues. CDR3 sequence (DNA): TGTGCCAGCAGCTCTATGAACACAGATACGCAGTATTTT. Translation gives CASSSMNTDTQYF.

J is TRBJ1-4 and V is TRBV5-1; D call uncertain. V lost 4 bases and J 3 bases, leaving 13 bases between the germline ends. The CDR3 is 15 amino acids. Germline lookup yields CDR1 SGHRS and CDR2 YFSETQ. The CDR3: CASSLEWASNEKLFF. The CDR3, as DNA: TGCGCCAGCAGCCTTGAATGGGCGTCTAATGAAAAACTGTTTTTT.

This clone was found once. CDR3 nucleotide sequence: TGCGCCAGCAGCCCGGACAGGGGCGAGAACACTGAAGCTTTCTTT. It codes for CASSPDRGENTEAFF. The chain carries TRBV5-1 and TRBJ1-1; TRBD1 agrees at 9 bases. Germline-derived CDR1 and CDR2 are SGHRS and YFSETQ. This CDR3 has 15 amino acids. V dropped 4 bases and J dropped 1; count of bases not matched to a gene: 5.

The V and J genes are TRBV4-1 and TRBJ2-2; 10 positions match TRBD1. The CDR3 contains 17 residues. Germline V gene data show CDR1 as MGHRA and CDR2 as YSYEKL. V was pared by 4 bases and J by 7 bases, with 12 bases of the junction left unmatched. The CDR3 nucleotides read TGCGCCAGCAGCCCCCGTAGGCCGGGACAGGGGTTCGGGGAGCTGTTTTTT. It yields the protein CASSPRRPGQGFGELFF.